This T cell receptor beta chain was sequenced during a study of cytomegalovirus exposure and HLA in healthy donors. Study information: Researchers previously reported finding about 110 million unique TCR beta sequences from around 200 million T cells. Study-wide points: Listed as cytomegalovirus-associated were over 150 TCR beta chains. Later, an analysis showed that TCR beta chains associated with HLA were more clonally expanded than others that were equally common.

Notes on this clone: No antigen is known for it.

The CDR3 length is 11 residues. CDR1 SEHNR and CDR2 FQNEAQ come from the germline V gene (reference sequence). Trimming pared 8 bases from V and 6 bases from J, leaving 10 bases between. The donors gave bone marrow, and they were healthy. The PCR made use of 60 Vbeta and 13 Jbeta primers. Assay: immunoSEQ multiplex PCR; the TCRdb copy retains only in-frame clones and omits some. Here the sample spans around 100,000 clones, 82% being singletons. Sequenced: PBMCs. The chain employs TRBV7-9 and TRBJ1-2, with a weak D call TRBD1 (6 bases). The receptor was derived from a woman younger than 35 in good health and CMV-seronegative. CDR3 loop: CASAGGDGYTF. CDR3 sequence (DNA): TGTGCCAGCGCGGGGGGCGATGGCTACACCTTC.